The rows below give T cell receptor beta chains drawn from one sample of a study of T cell responses to AZD1222 COVID-19 vaccine. Only in-frame clones appear in the TCRdb table, and some are missing; sequencing was by immunoSEQ multiplex PCR. Seen here are some 100,000 clones, 91% observed once, and the top ten hold 7.5%. The sample consisted of peripheral blood, taken on day 0 of AZD1222 vaccination. The receptors here all came from an adult in good health. Both conserved end residues are part of each CDR3. Each record gives: clone size, V gene, J gene, D gene, CDR3 protein, CDR3 DNA. A D gene is named only where the DNA matches it firmly. Expanded clones are given a class, and other clones once, few, many or no size at all.

.	TRBV18	TRBJ1-2	.	CASSPPSGEPYGYTF	TGTGCCAGCTCACCACCCTCAGGGGAACCCTATGGCTACACCTTC
.	TRBV6-5	TRBJ2-7	.	CASSYRGDEQYF	TGTGCCAGCAGTTACCGGGGTGACGAGCAGTACTTC
.	TRBV12-5	TRBJ1-6	TRBD1	CASGLLITGTGGHSPLHF	TGTGCTAGTGGTTTGCTCATAACCGGGACAGGTGGGCATTCACCCCTCCACTTT
.	TRBV5-1	TRBJ1-1	.	CASSLGIRGNTEAFF	TGCGCCAGCAGCTTGGGGATACGGGGGAACACTGAAGCTTTCTTT
.	TRBV15	TRBJ1-4	.	CATSRQTRGNEKLFF	TGTGCCACCAGCAGACAGACACGGGGTAATGAAAAACTGTTTTTT
.	TRBV10-3	TRBJ1-1	.	CAISERDNTEAFF	TGTGCCATCAGTGAAAGGGATAACACTGAAGCTTTCTTT
.	TRBV30	TRBJ2-4	TRBD1	CAWQGAAKNIQYF	TGTGCCTGGCAGGGGGCGGCCAAAAACATTCAGTACTTC
.	TRBV5-5	TRBJ2-1	TRBD2	CASSLGSGGLYNEQFF	TGTGCCAGCAGCTTGGGATCGGGAGGGCTATACAATGAGCAGTTCTTC
once	TRBV6-6	TRBJ1-6	TRBD1	CASRVQTGGWGSPLHF	TGTGCCAGCAGGGTACAAACAGGGGGTTGGGGTTCACCCCTCCACTTT
.	TRBV6-5	TRBJ1-6	.	CASSPTEFNSPLHF	TGTGCCAGCAGTCCCACAGAGTTTAATTCACCCCTCCACTTT
.	TRBV27	TRBJ2-5	.	CASSLQGRGGETQYF	TGTGCCAGCAGTTTACAAGGCAGGGGGGGAGAGACCCAGTACTTC
.	TRBV29-1	TRBJ2-7	TRBD1	CSVFRDRAGEQYF	TGCAGCGTCTTCCGGGACAGGGCTGGGGAGCAGTACTTC
.	TRBV6-5	TRBJ1-1	.	CASSYSDIMNTEAFF	TGTGCCAGCAGTTACTCGGACATAATGAACACTGAAGCTTTCTTT
.	TRBV9	TRBJ1-2	TRBD1	CASSGRDRGHGYTF	TGTGCCAGCAGCGGCCGGGACAGGGGGCATGGCTACACCTTC
.	TRBV11-2	TRBJ2-3	.	CASSLGLARSSTDTQYF	TGTGCCAGCAGCTTAGGTTTAGCGAGATCTAGCACAGATACGCAGTATTTT
.	TRBV30	TRBJ1-1	.	CAWSPGLLGSEAFF	TGTGCCTGGAGTCCAGGACTCCTGGGGTCTGAAGCTTTCTTT
medium-sized	TRBV3-1/TRBV3-2	TRBJ2-7	TRBD1	CASSPLRTGALDEQYF	TGTGCCAGCAGCCCTTTACGGACAGGGGCTCTGGACGAGCAGTACTTC
.	TRBV6-2/TRBV6-3	TRBJ1-2	.	CASSQGDGYTF	TGTGCCAGCAGTCAGGGTGATGGCTACACCTTC
once	TRBV4-1	TRBJ1-1	TRBD1	CASSQGTGVAEAFF	TGCGCCAGCAGCCAAGGAACAGGGGTGGCTGAAGCTTTCTTT
few	TRBV2	TRBJ2-7	.	CASSLDRYEQYF	TGTGCCAGCAGTCTGGACCGCTACGAGCAGTACTTC
.	TRBV3-1/TRBV3-2	TRBJ2-5	.	CASSPRRQETQYF	TGTGCCAGCAGCCCGCGGCGCCAAGAGACCCAGTACTTC
.	TRBV3-1/TRBV3-2	TRBJ1-2	.	CASSQGSGRTYGYTF	TGTGCCAGCAGCCAAGGTTCAGGGAGAACCTATGGCTACACCTTC
.	TRBV20-1	TRBJ2-5	.	CSASGRGRETQYF	TGCAGTGCTAGTGGCAGGGGTAGGGAGACCCAGTACTTC
.	TRBV19	TRBJ2-7	.	CASSPGHGVGSYEQYF	TGTGCCAGTAGCCCCGGCCACGGGGTCGGGTCCTACGAGCAGTACTTC
.	TRBV5-1	TRBJ1-2	TRBD1	CASSLSTGLGYGYTF	TGCGCCAGCAGCTTGTCGACAGGGTTAGGCTATGGCTACACCTTC
once	TRBV25-1	TRBJ2-2	TRBD1	CASRGTVPGELFF	TGTGCCAGCAGGGGGACAGTTCCCGGGGAGCTGTTTTTT
.	TRBV7-9	TRBJ1-2	.	CASSLVPPEAAYGYTF	TGTGCCAGCAGCTTGGTTCCCCCTGAAGCGGCCTATGGCTACACCTTC
.	TRBV7-3	TRBJ2-1	TRBD2	CASSDLAGDYNEQFF	TGTGCCAGCTCGGATCTAGCGGGGGACTACAATGAGCAGTTCTTC
.	TRBV4-1	TRBJ1-3	.	CASSQDEGSGNTIYF	TGCGCCAGCAGCCAAGACGAAGGCTCTGGAAACACCATATATTTT
.	TRBV18	TRBJ1-5	.	CASSPRVTGLEPQHF	TGTGCCAGCTCACCACGAGTTACAGGGCTGGAGCCCCAGCATTTT
once	TRBV3-1/TRBV3-2	TRBJ2-7	.	CASSLWGEVSYEQYF	TGTGCCAGCAGCCTGTGGGGGGAGGTGTCCTACGAGCAGTACTTC
once	TRBV14	TRBJ1-2	.	CASSRRGTVNYGYTF	TGTGCCAGCAGCCGCCGTGGGACGGTTAACTATGGCTACACCTTC
.	TRBV5-6	TRBJ1-5	.	CASSLGQVPNQPQHF	TGTGCCAGCAGCTTGGGACAGGTCCCCAATCAGCCCCAGCATTTT
.	TRBV7-9	TRBJ1-1	.	CASSLRREGTEAFF	TGTGCCAGCAGCTTACGTAGGGAGGGCACTGAAGCTTTCTTT
.	TRBV11-3	TRBJ2-1	TRBD1	CASSLGDRFSYNEQFF	TGTGCCAGCAGCTTAGGGGACAGATTCTCCTACAATGAGCAGTTCTTC
.	TRBV4-2	TRBJ2-1	TRBD2	CASSQTTTRASGMLQDEQFF	TGTGCCAGCAGCCAAACGACTACTAGGGCTAGCGGGATGTTACAAGATGAGCAGTTCTTC
once	TRBV3-1/TRBV3-2	TRBJ2-5	TRBD1	CASSLSNRQGETQYF	TGTGCCAGCAGCCTCTCGAACAGACAGGGAGAGACCCAGTACTTC
once	TRBV4-1	TRBJ2-7	TRBD1	CASSQRQGVLSSYEQYF	TGCGCCAGCAGCCAACGGCAGGGGGTTCTTAGCTCCTACGAGCAGTACTTC
.	TRBV11-2	TRBJ1-2	.	CASSSGDNYGYTF	TGTGCCAGCAGCTCAGGGGATAACTATGGCTACACCTTC
once	TRBV28	TRBJ1-6	.	CASSLGGSYNSPLHF	TGTGCCAGCAGTTTAGGGGGCTCCTATAATTCACCCCTCCACTTT
few	TRBV14	TRBJ2-6	.	CASSQVETIGPGANVLTF	TGTGCCAGCAGCCAGGTCGAAACGATTGGTCCTGGGGCCAACGTCCTGACTTTC
.	TRBV6-4	TRBJ2-1	.	CASSDLSNNEQFF	TGTGCCAGCAGTGACCTTTCGAACAATGAGCAGTTCTTC
.	TRBV5-4	TRBJ2-7	.	CASSFGGDLYEQYF	TGTGCCAGCAGCTTCGGAGGGGATTTATACGAGCAGTACTTC
.	TRBV7-8	TRBJ1-2	.	CASSPEFEGYTF	TGTGCCAGCAGCCCAGAGTTTGAGGGCTACACCTTC
.	TRBV7-2	TRBJ1-2	TRBD1	CASSRDRNNYGYTF	TGTGCCAGCAGCCGGGACAGAAATAACTATGGCTACACCTTC
few	TRBV2	TRBJ1-1	TRBD1	CASSPMDRALSNTEAFF	TGTGCCAGCAGTCCGATGGACAGGGCATTGTCGAACACTGAAGCTTTCTTT
.	TRBV3-1/TRBV3-2	TRBJ1-1	.	CASSESSGSTEAFF	TGTGCCAGCAGCGAAAGTTCAGGGAGCACTGAAGCTTTCTTT
.	TRBV9	TRBJ1-2	.	CASSVEGVWDGYTF	TGTGCCAGCAGCGTCGAGGGGGTATGGGATGGCTACACCTTC
.	TRBV6-4	TRBJ2-3	.	CASSEEGSTDTQYF	TGTGCCAGCAGTGAAGAGGGAAGCACAGATACGCAGTATTTT
.	TRBV2	TRBJ1-1	.	CASSNQGHNTEAFF	TGTGCCAGCAGTAATCAAGGGCACAACACTGAAGCTTTCTTT
few	TRBV30	TRBJ2-2	.	CAWKKGTGELFF	TGTGCCTGGAAAAAGGGAACCGGGGAGCTGTTTTTT
once	TRBV7-3	TRBJ2-1	TRBD2	CASSLSSLAGNEQFF	TGTGCCAGCAGCTTAAGTTCCCTAGCGGGGAATGAGCAGTTCTTC
.	TRBV7-9	TRBJ2-7	.	CASRVGGRSGEQYF	TGTGCCAGCAGGGTAGGGGGAAGATCCGGCGAGCAGTACTTC
.	TRBV10-1	TRBJ2-2	TRBD2	CASRLAENTGELFF	TGCGCCAGCAGACTAGCGGAAAACACCGGGGAGCTGTTTTTT
.	TRBV29-1	TRBJ2-7	.	CSVETGGVEQYF	TGCAGCGTTGAAACAGGAGGGGTCGAGCAGTACTTC
.	TRBV6-1	TRBJ1-5	.	CASSEAPGPYQPQHF	TGTGCCAGCAGTGAAGCGCCGGGGCCTTATCAGCCCCAGCATTTT
.	TRBV6-5	TRBJ1-5	.	CASSLDQPQHF	TGTGCCAGCAGTTTGGATCAGCCCCAGCATTTT
.	TRBV7-3	TRBJ2-3	.	CASSSSSGENTQYF	TGTGCCAGCAGCTCGTCGTCAGGGGAAAATACGCAGTATTTT
.	TRBV7-2	TRBJ2-5	TRBD2	CASSLAGLVETQYF	TGTGCCAGCAGCTTAGCGGGACTAGTCGAGACCCAGTACTTC
.	TRBV7-8	TRBJ1-5	.	CASSDLRILSNQPQHF	TGTGCCAGCAGCGACTTGAGAATATTGAGCAATCAGCCCCAGCATTTT